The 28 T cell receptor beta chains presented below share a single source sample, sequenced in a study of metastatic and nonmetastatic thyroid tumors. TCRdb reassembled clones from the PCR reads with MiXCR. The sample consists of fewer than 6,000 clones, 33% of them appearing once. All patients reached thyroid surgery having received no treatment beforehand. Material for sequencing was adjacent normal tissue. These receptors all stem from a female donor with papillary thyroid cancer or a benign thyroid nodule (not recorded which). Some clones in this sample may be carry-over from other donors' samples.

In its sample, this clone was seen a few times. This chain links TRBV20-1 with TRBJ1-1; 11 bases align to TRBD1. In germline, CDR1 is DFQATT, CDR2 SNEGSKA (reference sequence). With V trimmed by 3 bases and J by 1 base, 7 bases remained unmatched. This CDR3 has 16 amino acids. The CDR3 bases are TGCAGTGCTAGCCGGTGGGACAGGGGGACGAACACTGAAGCTTTCTTT. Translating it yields CSASRWDRGTNTEAFF.

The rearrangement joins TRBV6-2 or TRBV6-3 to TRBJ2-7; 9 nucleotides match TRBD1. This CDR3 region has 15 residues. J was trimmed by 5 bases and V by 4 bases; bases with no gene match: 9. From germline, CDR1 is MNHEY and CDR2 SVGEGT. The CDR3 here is CASSSTGTGRHEQYF. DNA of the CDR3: TGTGCCAGCAGTTCCACCGGGACAGGGAGACACGAGCAGTACTTC.

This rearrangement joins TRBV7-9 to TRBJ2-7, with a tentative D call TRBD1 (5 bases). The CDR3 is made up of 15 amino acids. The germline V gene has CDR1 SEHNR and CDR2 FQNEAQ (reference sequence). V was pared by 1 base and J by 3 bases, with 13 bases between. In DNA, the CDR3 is TGTGCCAGCAGCTTAGGGGGCGGTCTCGTCTACGAGCAGTACTTC. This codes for CASSLGGGLVYEQYF.

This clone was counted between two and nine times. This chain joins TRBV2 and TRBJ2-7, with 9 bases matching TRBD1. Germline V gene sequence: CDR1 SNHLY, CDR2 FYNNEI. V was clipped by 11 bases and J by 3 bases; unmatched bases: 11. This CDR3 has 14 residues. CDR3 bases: TGTGCCGGCGGCAGTGGGACAGGGCTCTACGAGCAGTACTTC. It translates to CAGGSGTGLYEQYF.

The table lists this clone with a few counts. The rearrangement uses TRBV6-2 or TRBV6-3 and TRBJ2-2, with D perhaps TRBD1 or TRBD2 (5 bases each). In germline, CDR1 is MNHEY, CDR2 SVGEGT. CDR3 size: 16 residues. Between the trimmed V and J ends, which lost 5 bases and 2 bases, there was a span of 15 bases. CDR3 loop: CASSLRAGANTGELFF. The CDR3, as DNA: TGTGCCAGCAGTCTCCGGGCCGGGGCCAACACCGGGGAGCTGTTTTTT.

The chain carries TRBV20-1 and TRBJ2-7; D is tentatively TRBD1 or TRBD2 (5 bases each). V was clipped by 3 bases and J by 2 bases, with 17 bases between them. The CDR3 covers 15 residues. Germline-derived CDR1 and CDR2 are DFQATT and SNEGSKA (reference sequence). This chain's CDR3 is CSASAYGTATYEQYF. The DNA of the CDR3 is TGCAGTGCTAGCGCCTACGGGACGGCGACCTACGAGCAGTACTTC.

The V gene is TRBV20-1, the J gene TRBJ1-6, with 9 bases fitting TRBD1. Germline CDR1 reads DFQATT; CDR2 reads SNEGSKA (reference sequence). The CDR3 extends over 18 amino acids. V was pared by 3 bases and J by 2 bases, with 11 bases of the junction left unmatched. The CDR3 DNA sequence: TGCAGTGCTAGGCCGGGACAGGGAGGTGGGACCTATAATTCACCCCTCCACTTT. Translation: CSARPGQGGGTYNSPLHF.

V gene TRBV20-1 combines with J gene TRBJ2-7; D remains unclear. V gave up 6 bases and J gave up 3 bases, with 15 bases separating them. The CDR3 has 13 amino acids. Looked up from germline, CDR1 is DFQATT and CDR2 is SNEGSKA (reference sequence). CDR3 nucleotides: TGCAGTGCCCCGGCCGAGGACCTCTACGAGCAGTACTTC. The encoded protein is CSAPAEDLYEQYF.

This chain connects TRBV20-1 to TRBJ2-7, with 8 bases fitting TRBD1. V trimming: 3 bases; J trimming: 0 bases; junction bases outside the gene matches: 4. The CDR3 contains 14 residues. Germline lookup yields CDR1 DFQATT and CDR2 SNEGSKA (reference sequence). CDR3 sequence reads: CSASLGQGSYEQYF. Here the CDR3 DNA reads TGCAGTGCTAGCTTAGGACAGGGCTCCTACGAGCAGTACTTC.

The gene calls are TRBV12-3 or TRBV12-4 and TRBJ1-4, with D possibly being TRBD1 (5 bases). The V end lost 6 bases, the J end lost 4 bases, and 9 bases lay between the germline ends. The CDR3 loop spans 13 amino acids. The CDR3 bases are TGTGCCAGCAGCCCGGGACTTAATGAAAAACTGTTTTTT. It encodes CASSPGLNEKLFF.

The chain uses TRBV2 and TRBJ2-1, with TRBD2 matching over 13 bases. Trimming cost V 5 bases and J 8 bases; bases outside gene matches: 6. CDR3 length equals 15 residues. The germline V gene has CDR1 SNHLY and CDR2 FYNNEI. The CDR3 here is CASSTGTSGIHEQFF. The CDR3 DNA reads TGTGCCAGCAGTACCGGGACTAGCGGGATTCATGAGCAGTTCTTC.

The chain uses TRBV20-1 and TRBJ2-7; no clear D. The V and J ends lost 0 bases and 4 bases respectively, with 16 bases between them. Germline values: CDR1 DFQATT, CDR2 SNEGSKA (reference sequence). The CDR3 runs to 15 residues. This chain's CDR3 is CSARDFHGVDYEQYF. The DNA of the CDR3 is TGCAGTGCTAGAGATTTCCACGGAGTGGATTACGAGCAGTACTTC.

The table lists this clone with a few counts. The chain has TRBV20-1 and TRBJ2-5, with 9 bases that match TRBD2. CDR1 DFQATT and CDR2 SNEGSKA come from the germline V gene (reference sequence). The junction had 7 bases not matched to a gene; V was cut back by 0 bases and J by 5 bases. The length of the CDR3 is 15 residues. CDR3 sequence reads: CSARESAGGGETQYF. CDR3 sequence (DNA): TGCAGTGCTAGAGAGTCAGCGGGGGGCGGGGAGACCCAGTACTTC.

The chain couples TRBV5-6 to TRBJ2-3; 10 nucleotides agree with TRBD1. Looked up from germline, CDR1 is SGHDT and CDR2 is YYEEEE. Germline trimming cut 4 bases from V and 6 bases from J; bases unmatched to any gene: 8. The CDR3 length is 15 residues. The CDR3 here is CASSGTGAVRDTQYF. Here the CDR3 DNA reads TGTGCCAGCAGCGGGACAGGGGCCGTGCGGGATACGCAGTATTTT.

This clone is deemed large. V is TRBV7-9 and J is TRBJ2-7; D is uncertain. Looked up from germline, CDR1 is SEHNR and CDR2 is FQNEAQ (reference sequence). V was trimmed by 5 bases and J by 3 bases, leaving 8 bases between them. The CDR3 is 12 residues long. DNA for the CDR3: TGTGCCAGCAGCCCACAGAACTACGAGCAGTACTTC. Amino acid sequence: CASSPQNYEQYF.

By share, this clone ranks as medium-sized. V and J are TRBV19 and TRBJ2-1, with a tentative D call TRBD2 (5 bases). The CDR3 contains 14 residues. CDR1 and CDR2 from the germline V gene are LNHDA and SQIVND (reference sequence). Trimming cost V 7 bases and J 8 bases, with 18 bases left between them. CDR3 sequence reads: CASKQRGGLDEQFF. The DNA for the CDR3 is TGTGCCAGTAAACAGAGAGGAGGATTGGATGAGCAGTTCTTC.

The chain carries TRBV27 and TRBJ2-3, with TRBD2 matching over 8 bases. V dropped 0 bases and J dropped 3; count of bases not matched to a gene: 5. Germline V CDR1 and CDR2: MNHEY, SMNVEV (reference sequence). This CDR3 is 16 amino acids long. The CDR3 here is CASSLSGSGMTDTQYF. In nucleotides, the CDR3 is TGTGCCAGCAGTTTATCGGGTAGCGGGATGACAGATACGCAGTATTTT.

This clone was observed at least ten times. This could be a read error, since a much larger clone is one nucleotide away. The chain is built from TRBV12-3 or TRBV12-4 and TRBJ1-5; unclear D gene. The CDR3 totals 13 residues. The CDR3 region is CASSRNSNQSQHF. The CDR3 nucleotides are TGTGCCAGCAGCCGTAATAGCAATCAGTCCCAGCATTTT.

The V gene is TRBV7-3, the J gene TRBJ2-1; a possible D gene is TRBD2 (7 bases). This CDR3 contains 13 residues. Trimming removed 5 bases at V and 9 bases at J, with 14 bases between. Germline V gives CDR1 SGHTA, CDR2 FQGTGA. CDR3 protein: CASSPRGAGEQFF. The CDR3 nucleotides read TGTGCCAGCAGCCCCCGGGGGGCTGGTGAGCAGTTCTTC.

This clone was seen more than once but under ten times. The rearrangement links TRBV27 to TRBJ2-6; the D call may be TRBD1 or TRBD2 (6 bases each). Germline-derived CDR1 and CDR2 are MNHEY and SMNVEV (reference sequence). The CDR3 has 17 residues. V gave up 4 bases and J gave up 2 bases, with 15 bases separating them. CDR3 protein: CASSSATGRTGANVLTF. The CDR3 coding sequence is TGTGCCAGCAGTTCGGCTACAGGGAGGACTGGGGCCAACGTCCTGACTTTC.

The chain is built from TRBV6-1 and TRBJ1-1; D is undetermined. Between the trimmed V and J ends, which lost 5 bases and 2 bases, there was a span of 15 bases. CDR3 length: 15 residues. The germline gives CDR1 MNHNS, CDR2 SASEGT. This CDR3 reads CASSSDPGRNTEAFF. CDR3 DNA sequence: TGTGCCAGCAGTTCCGACCCGGGGAGAAACACTGAAGCTTTCTTT.

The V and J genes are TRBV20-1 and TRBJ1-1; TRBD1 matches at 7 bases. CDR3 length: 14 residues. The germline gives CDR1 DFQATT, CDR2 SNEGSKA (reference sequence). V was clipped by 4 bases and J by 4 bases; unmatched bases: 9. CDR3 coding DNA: TGCAGTGCTATTTTGACAGGGTTGAGCACTGAAGCTTTCTTT. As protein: CSAILTGLSTEAFF.

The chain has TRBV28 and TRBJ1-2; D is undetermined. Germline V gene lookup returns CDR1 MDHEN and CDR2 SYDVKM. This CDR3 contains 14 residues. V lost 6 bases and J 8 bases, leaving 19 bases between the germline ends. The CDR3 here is CASRPSATAWGYTF. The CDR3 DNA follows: TGTGCCAGCAGACCATCAGCGACTGCTTGGGGCTACACCTTC.

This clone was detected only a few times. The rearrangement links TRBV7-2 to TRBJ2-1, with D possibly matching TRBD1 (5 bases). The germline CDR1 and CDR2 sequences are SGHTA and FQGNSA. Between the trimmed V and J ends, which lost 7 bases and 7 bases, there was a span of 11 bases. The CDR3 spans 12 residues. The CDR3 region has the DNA TGTGCCAGCACCCAAGGGGTAAATGAGCAGTTCTTC. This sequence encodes CASTQGVNEQFF.

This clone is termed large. CDR3 amino acids: CATSDLVTDTGELFF. CDR3 in DNA: TGTGCCACCAGTGATTTGGTGACAGACACCGGGGAGCTGTTTTTT. This sequence joins TRBV24-1 and TRBJ2-2; weak D call: TRBD1 (5 bases). CDR3 length: 15 amino acids. Germline V gives CDR1 KGHDR, CDR2 SFDVKD. Deletions cut 0 bases from V and 3 bases from J, with 7 bases between.

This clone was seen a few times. The CDR3 nucleotides read TGTGCCAGCAGTGATGGAAGGTACGAGCAGTACTTC. Its translation: CASSDGRYEQYF. This chain connects TRBV6-1 to TRBJ2-7; D ambiguous. This CDR3 has 12 amino acids. V was cut by 3 bases and J by 4 bases, with 7 bases left in between. The germline CDR1 and CDR2 sequences are MNHNS and SASEGT.

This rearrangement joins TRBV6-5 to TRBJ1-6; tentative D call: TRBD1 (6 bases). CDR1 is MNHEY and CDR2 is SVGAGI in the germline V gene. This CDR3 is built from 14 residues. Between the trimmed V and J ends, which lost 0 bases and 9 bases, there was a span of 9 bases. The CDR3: CASSYSRGGSPLHF. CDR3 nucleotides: TGTGCCAGCAGTTACTCGAGGGGGGGTTCACCCCTCCACTTT.

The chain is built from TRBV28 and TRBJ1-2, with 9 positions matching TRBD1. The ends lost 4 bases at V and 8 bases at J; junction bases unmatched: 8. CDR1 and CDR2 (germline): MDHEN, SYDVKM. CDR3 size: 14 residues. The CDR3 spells CASSYRGRFWGYTF. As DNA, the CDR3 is TGTGCCAGCAGTTACAGGGGGCGATTTTGGGGCTACACCTTC.